These 9 T cell receptor beta chains originate from one sample sequenced in a study of control samples from healthy donors and cancer patients (dated by TCRdb to about 2020). Receptor amplification or capture employed the immunoSEQ multiplex PCR assay. TCRdb's version of the immuneACCESS table is confined to in-frame rearrangements and falls short of the full clone set. An unresolved V gene accounts for under half of the shortfall where checked; the remainder is of unknown origin. For this sample there are about 55,000 clones; 95% to 96% appear just once. Of the sample, around 1.9% is held by the ten largest clones. The sequenced material came from blood. The source of these receptors is a woman in her thirties in good health.

This rearrangement joins TRBV28 to TRBJ2-3, with 8 bases identical to TRBD2. Germline V gives CDR1 MDHEN, CDR2 SYDVKM. The CDR3 runs to 16 residues. The V gene end was trimmed by 3 bases and the J gene end by 5 bases; junction bases not matched to a gene: 10. The CDR3 here is CASSFVGRAGGDTQYF. The DNA for the CDR3 is TGTGCCAGCAGTTTTGTCGGGAGGGCCGGGGGAGATACGCAGTATTTT.

V and J are TRBV29-1 and TRBJ2-1; D unclear. The V gene lost 0 bases and the J gene lost 1 base, with 4 bases spanning the gap. Germline assignment: CDR1 SQVTM and CDR2 ANQGSEA. The CDR3 length is 13 residues. Here the CDR3 reads CSVEESSYNEQFF. CDR3 bases: TGCAGCGTTGAAGAATCTTCCTACAATGAGCAGTTCTTC.

This chain uses TRBV2 with TRBJ2-1; weak D call: TRBD2 (5 bases). Germline V gene sequence: CDR1 SNHLY, CDR2 FYNNEI. V was clipped by 7 bases and J by 8 bases, with 9 bases between them. This CDR3 spans 11 amino acids. CDR3 sequence: CASTMRDEQFF. The CDR3 bases are TGTGCCAGCACGATGCGGGATGAGCAGTTCTTC.

The chain links TRBV27 to TRBJ2-2; D may be TRBD2 (6 bases). The CDR3 is 14 residues long. V was pared by 4 bases and J by 6 bases, with 12 bases between. Germline values: CDR1 MNHEY, CDR2 SMNVEV (reference sequence). Here the CDR3 reads CASSSLARPGELFF. DNA of the CDR3: TGTGCCAGCAGTTCGCTAGCGAGGCCCGGGGAGCTGTTTTTT.

V is TRBV27 and J is TRBJ2-3; 12 bases align to TRBD2. CDR3 size: 19 residues. Germline V lookup: CDR1 MNHEY, CDR2 SMNVEV (reference sequence). V was clipped by 1 base and J by 1 base; unmatched bases: 9. This chain's CDR3 is CASSLFGLAGPSRTDTQYF. CDR3 nucleotides: TGTGCCAGCAGTTTATTTGGACTAGCGGGGCCTTCTCGCACAGATACGCAGTATTTT.

The gene calls are TRBV28 and TRBJ1-4, with D possibly being TRBD1 (6 bases). Germline V gives CDR1 MDHEN, CDR2 SYDVKM. Trimming shortened V by 6 bases and J by 13 bases, and 15 bases separated the two germline ends. CDR3 length: 12 amino acids. The CDR3 nucleotides read TGTGCCAGCAGCTACCTCAGGGGAGGACTGTTTTTT. This sequence encodes CASSYLRGGLFF.

The CDR3 bases are TGTGCCAGTAGTATAGGGACAGGCCACACAGATACGCAGTATTTT. This encodes CASSIGTGHTDTQYF. The chain employs TRBV19 and TRBJ2-3; TRBD1 agrees at 7 bases. This CDR3 region has 15 residues. CDR1 and CDR2 (germline): LNHDA, SQIVND (reference sequence). Trimming at V came to 1 base and at J to 2 bases, leaving 3 bases not matched to a gene.

The chain recombines TRBV13 with TRBJ2-7; 16 bases are shared with TRBD2. From germline, CDR1 is PRHDT and CDR2 FYEKMQ (reference sequence). This CDR3 spans 17 amino acids. Unmatched junction bases numbered 7, after V lost 8 bases and J lost 0 bases. The CDR3 DNA reads TGTGCCAGCTCGGGGACTAGCGGGAGGGCTCCCTCCTACGAGCAGTACTTC. It translates to CASSGTSGRAPSYEQYF.

The chain couples TRBV25-1 to TRBJ2-7; TRBD1 aligns across 11 bases. With 4 bases clipped from V and 3 bases from J, the junction kept 2 bases outside the gene matches. CDR1 is MGHDK, CDR2 SYGVNS, per germline. This CDR3 has 14 residues. The CDR3 nucleotides read TGTGCCAGCAGTGGGACAGGGGGCTTCTACGAGCAGTACTTC. Encoded protein: CASSGTGGFYEQYF.